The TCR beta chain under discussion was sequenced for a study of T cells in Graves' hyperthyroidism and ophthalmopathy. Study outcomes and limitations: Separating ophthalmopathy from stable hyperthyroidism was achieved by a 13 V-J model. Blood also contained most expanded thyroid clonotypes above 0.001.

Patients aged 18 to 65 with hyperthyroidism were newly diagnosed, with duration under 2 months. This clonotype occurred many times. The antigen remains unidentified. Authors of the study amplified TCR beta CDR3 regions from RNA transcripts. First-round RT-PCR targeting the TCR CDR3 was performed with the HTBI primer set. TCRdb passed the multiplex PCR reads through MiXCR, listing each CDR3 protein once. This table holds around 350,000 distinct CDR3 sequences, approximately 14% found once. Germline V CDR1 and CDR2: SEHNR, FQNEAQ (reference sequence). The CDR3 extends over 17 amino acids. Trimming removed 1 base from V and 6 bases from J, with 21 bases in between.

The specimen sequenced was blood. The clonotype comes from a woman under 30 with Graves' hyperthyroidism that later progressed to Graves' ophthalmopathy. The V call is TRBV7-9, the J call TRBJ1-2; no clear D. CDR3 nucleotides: TGTGCCAGCAGCTTAGGGGTGATAGACCACTCGTCAAATGGCTACACCTTC. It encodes CASSLGVIDHSSNGYTF.